Each of the 10 T cell receptor beta chains below was sequenced from the same sample in a study of T-cell memory formation after mild COVID-19. TCRdb independently ran MiXCR on the 5' RACE reads; one entry per CDR3 protein. Here the sample spans 250,000 to 350,000 distinct CDR3 sequences, around 19% being singletons. Specimen: PBMCs or a T cell subset sorted from them (not recorded which). The receptor source for this set is a man younger than 30 who had mild COVID-19 (a few samples of this study predate the infection). Cell type and time point are not known.

The V and J genes are TRBV18 and TRBJ2-3; possibly TRBD1 for D (6 bases). Germline CDR1 and CDR2: KGHSH and LQKENI. The CDR3 sequence is 20 residues long. Trimming pared 3 bases from V and 1 base from J, leaving 26 bases between. Here the CDR3 reads CASSPKFRFRGGDGTDTQYF. The CDR3 DNA sequence: TGTGCCAGCTCACCGAAATTCCGATTCAGAGGGGGTGACGGCACAGATACGCAGTATTTT.

This clonotype was seen a few times. The chain joins TRBV7-2 to TRBJ2-3; no definite D call. V was trimmed by 2 bases and J by 4 bases, leaving 10 bases between them. This CDR3 has 14 residues. Germline-derived CDR1 and CDR2 are SGHTA and FQGNSA. The CDR3 DNA follows: TGTGCCAGCAGCTTAAGTCGTTTTGCAGATACGCAGTATTTT. Translated, it gives CASSLSRFADTQYF.

This clonotype was picked up a small number of times. The chain couples TRBV5-1 to TRBJ2-3, with D tentatively TRBD1 or TRBD2 (5 bases each). This CDR3 spans 15 amino acids. Germline V gene data show CDR1 as SGHRS and CDR2 as YFSETQ. With 0 bases removed from V and 5 bases from J, the gap between germline ends came to 13 bases. CDR3 residues: CASSLVGQEGDTQYF. As DNA, the CDR3 is TGCGCCAGCAGCTTGGTTGGACAAGAGGGAGATACGCAGTATTTT.

The table lists this clonotype with many counts. The chain carries TRBV27 and TRBJ1-5; D perhaps matches TRBD1 (5 bases). V lost 1 base, J lost 5 bases, and 15 bases lay in between. The CDR3 totals 16 residues. Germline assignment: CDR1 MNHEY and CDR2 SMNVEV (reference sequence). The CDR3 loop reads CASSLFSQGGHQPQHF. In DNA, the CDR3 is TGTGCCAGCAGTTTATTTAGCCAGGGTGGGCATCAGCCCCAGCATTTT.

This clonotype has a single count. The V and J genes are TRBV20-1 and TRBJ2-1; D is undetermined. The CDR3 consists of 14 residues. V lost 2 bases to trimming and J lost 2 bases, with 10 bases between them. CDR1 is DFQATT, CDR2 SNEGSKA, per germline (reference sequence). This CDR3 is CSARTGGAYNEQFF. CDR3 DNA sequence: TGCAGTGCTAGAACTGGCGGAGCCTACAATGAGCAGTTCTTC.

The sample holds a few counts of this clonotype. This sequence joins TRBV15 and TRBJ1-4; possible D gene TRBD1, 6 bases. With 2 bases removed from V and 6 bases from J, the gap between germline ends came to 16 bases. Germline CDR1 LNHNV, CDR2 YYDKDF (reference sequence). The CDR3 has 16 amino acids. CDR3 nucleotides: TGTGCCACCAGCAGATGGATTTTAGGGGGGCATGAAAAACTGTTTTTT. This codes for CATSRWILGGHEKLFF.

The chain has TRBV5-1 and TRBJ2-2; D is perhaps TRBD1 or TRBD2 (5 bases each). In germline, CDR1 is SGHRS, CDR2 YFSETQ. The CDR3 runs to 14 residues. V lost 3 bases and J lost 9, with 15 bases in between. This chain's CDR3 is CASSSPGASRELFF. The CDR3 region has the DNA TGCGCCAGCAGCTCCCCCGGGGCCAGTAGGGAGCTGTTTTTT.

This clonotype was observed a handful of times. The rearrangement joins TRBV2 to TRBJ1-5; no firm D call. The CDR3 consists of 12 residues. V dropped 5 bases and J dropped 7 bases, with 9 bases sitting between them. Germline CDR1 SNHLY, CDR2 FYNNEI. This chain's CDR3 is CASSRAEQPQHF. Written as DNA, the CDR3 is TGTGCCAGCAGTCGAGCAGAACAGCCCCAGCATTTT.

This clonotype has a handful of counts. The chain employs TRBV3-1 and TRBJ2-1, with 8 bases matching TRBD2. This CDR3 has 14 residues. CDR1 LGHDT and CDR2 YNNKEL come from the germline V gene (reference sequence). Unmatched junction bases numbered 5, after V lost 1 base and J lost 9 bases. The CDR3 nucleotides read TGTGCCAGCAGCCAAGCGGGGGGGCCGGGTGAGCAGTTCTTC. This translates into CASSQAGGPGEQFF.

This clonotype occurred many times. This chain joins TRBV6-2 or TRBV6-3 and TRBJ1-4; no clear D gene. The germline V and J ends were trimmed by 5 bases and 6 bases, with 7 bases remaining between them. Per germline, CDR1 MNHEY and CDR2 SVGEGT. The length of the CDR3 is 12 residues. CDR3 region: CASSPADEKLFF. The CDR3 coding sequence is TGTGCCAGCAGTCCCGCGGATGAAAAACTGTTTTTT.